The 6 T cell receptor beta chains in this list originate from one sample, sequenced in a study of shared clonotypes between healthy human individuals. Only in-frame clones appear in the TCRdb table, and some are missing; sequencing was by immunoSEQ multiplex PCR. Of hundreds of thousands of clones in the sample, approximately 79% were seen once. Material for sequencing was memory CD4+ T cells sorted from blood. The subset was: CD45RA-negative fraction. All receptors derive from a woman aged 25 to 45 in good health.

This chain joins TRBV30 and TRBJ1-2; D may be TRBD1 (6 bases). CDR1 and CDR2 (germline): GTSNPN, SVGIG (reference sequence). V gave up 4 bases and J gave up 7 bases, with 13 bases separating them. The CDR3 is made up of 12 amino acids. The CDR3 DNA is TGTGCCTGGACTCAGGGGCCGGGTGGCTACACCTTC. This gives the protein CAWTQGPGGYTF. Full variable domain (outside the CDR3, taken from reference TRBV30 and TRBJ1-2): SQTIHQWPATLVQPVGSPLSLECTVEGTSNPNLYWYRQAAGRGLQLLFYSVGIGQISSEVPQNLSASRPQDRQFILSSKKLLLSDSGFYLCAWTQGPGGYTFGSGTRLTVV.

The chain is built from TRBV15 and TRBJ2-2, with 7 bases matching TRBD1. V shed 1 base and J 1 base; nucleotides not matched to a gene: 6. This CDR3 contains 17 residues. In germline, CDR1 is LNHNV, CDR2 YYDKDF (reference sequence). The CDR3 coding sequence is TGTGCCACCAGCAGAGGAGGACAGGAGATGAACACCGGGGAGCTGTTTTTT. It specifies CATSRGGQEMNTGELFF.

Worth noting for this clone: This CDR3 is also generated by other DNA sequences in the sample. This chain connects TRBV20-1 to TRBJ2-3; the D is unclear. V lost 6 bases, J lost 4 bases, and 8 bases lay in between. Germline V gives CDR1 DFQATT, CDR2 SNEGSKA (reference sequence). This CDR3 contains 11 residues. The CDR3 here is CSASSADTQYF. The CDR3 nucleotides read TGCAGTGCATCAAGCGCAGATACGCAGTATTTT.

The CDR3 DNA sequence: TGCAGCGTTGAGGCCTTAAACAGGGGGGAGACCCAGTACTTC. Amino acids: CSVEALNRGETQYF. The chain joins TRBV29-1 to TRBJ2-5, with TRBD1 matching 8 bases. Unmatched junction bases numbered 8, after V lost 3 bases and J lost 5 bases. Per the germline V gene, CDR1 is SQVTM and CDR2 is ANQGSEA. The CDR3 length is 14 residues.

The CDR3 coding sequence is TGTGCCAGCTTAGTTGGGGAGACCCAGTACTTC. Translation gives CASLVGETQYF. This sequence joins TRBV2 and TRBJ2-5, with D unresolved. With 8 bases removed from V and 5 bases from J, the gap between germline ends came to 9 bases. The CDR3 has 11 amino acids. Germline V gives CDR1 SNHLY, CDR2 FYNNEI.

This chain uses TRBV6-5 with TRBJ1-1; maybe TRBD1 (6 bases). The ends were cut back, 7 bases at V and 10 bases at J, with 16 bases in the middle. CDR3 length: 12 amino acids. Germline values: CDR1 MNHEY, CDR2 SVGAGI. The CDR3 DNA reads as TGTGCCAGCATGCGGGGGGGAGGGGGAGCTTTCTTT. It specifies CASMRGGGGAFF.